Below are 17 T cell receptor beta chains sequenced from a single sample in a study of T cell repertoires in cytomegalovirus infection. The antigens these receptors bind are not known. In TCRdb, the reads were re-called with MiXCR into one record per CDR3 protein. The table has about 340,000 distinct CDR3 sequences, 25% to 35% seen once. Sequencing was performed on cultured PBMCs, taken from culture after CMV antigen stimulation. These receptors all stem from a human donor in good health (CMV status not recorded). Some clones in this sample may be carry-over from other donors' samples.

This clonotype was detected only a few times. The chain uses TRBV6-1 and TRBJ2-6; D is uncertain. V lost 1 base and J lost 0, with 4 bases in between. The CDR3 spans 15 residues. Germline values: CDR1 MNHNS, CDR2 SASEGT. The DNA for the CDR3 is TGTGCCAGCAGTGAAGGGTTCTCTGGGGCCAACGTCCTGACTTTC. Translated, it gives CASSEGFSGANVLTF.

The gene calls are TRBV7-2 and TRBJ2-1; TRBD2 aligns across 15 bases. Germline CDR1 SGHTA, CDR2 FQGNSA. Trimming at V came to 5 bases and at J to 7 bases, leaving 6 bases not matched to a gene. CDR3 length: 16 residues. The CDR3 region is CASSPGLAGGQNEQFF. For the CDR3, the DNA is TGTGCCAGCAGCCCCGGACTAGCGGGGGGGCAGAATGAGCAGTTCTTC. Complete variable domain (other parts from reference TRBV7-2 and TRBJ2-1): GAGVSQSPSNKVTEKGKDVELRCDPISGHTALYWYRQSLGQGLEFLIYFQGNSAPDKSGLPSDRFSAERTGGSVSTLTIQRTQQEDSAVYLCASSPGLAGGQNEQFFGPGTRLTVL.

This clonotype was detected only a few times. The rearrangement joins TRBV5-4 to TRBJ2-2; D not certain. The CDR3 is made up of 16 amino acids. Trimming left V 0 bases short and J 1 base short, with 10 bases between. Germline-derived CDR1 and CDR2 are SGHNT and YYREEE (reference sequence). The CDR3 loop is CASSLARVGNTGELFF. CDR3 coding DNA: TGTGCCAGCAGCTTGGCCCGTGTAGGGAACACCGGGGAGCTGTTTTTT.

There are a few counts of this clonotype. The chain joins TRBV7-6 to TRBJ2-1; 9 nucleotides match TRBD1. Germline assignment: CDR1 SGHVS and CDR2 FNYEAQ. The V gene end was trimmed by 0 bases and the J gene end by 7 bases; junction bases not matched to a gene: 7. The CDR3 consists of 16 residues. Here the CDR3 reads CASSLATDRGGNEQFF. CDR3 nucleotides: TGTGCCAGCAGCTTAGCTACGGACAGGGGTGGGAATGAGCAGTTCTTC. Drawing the rest from reference TRBV7-6 and TRBJ2-1, the complete variable domain is GAGVSQSPRYKVTKRGQDVALRCDPISGHVSLYWYRQALGQGPEFLTYFNYEAQQDKSGLPNDRFSAERPEGSISTLTIQRTEQRDSAMYRCASSLATDRGGNEQFFGPGTRLTVL.

The chain recombines TRBV28 with TRBJ1-6, with a weak D call TRBD1 (6 bases). Trimming pared 5 bases from V and 5 bases from J, leaving 13 bases between. Looked up from germline, CDR1 is MDHEN and CDR2 is SYDVKM. The CDR3 consists of 15 residues. The CDR3 region has the DNA TGTGCCAGCAGTCTACAGGGCCGACATAATTCACCCCTCCACTTT. Its protein is CASSLQGRHNSPLHF. The variable domain in full, completed from reference TRBV28 and TRBJ1-6, reads DVKVTQSSRYLVKRTGEKVFLECVQDMDHENMFWYRQDPGLGLRLIYFSYDVKMKEKGDIPEGYSVSREKKERFSLILESASTNQTSMYLCASSLQGRHNSPLHFGNGTRLTVT.

This clonotype was seen more than once but under ten times. The genes are TRBV7-3 and TRBJ2-1, with D unclear. The V gene's germline CDR1 is SGHTA and CDR2 FQGTGA. The V and J ends lost 1 base and 6 bases respectively, with 13 bases between them. The CDR3 has 15 residues. This chain's CDR3 is CASSLNSRISNEQFF. The CDR3 DNA sequence: TGTGCCAGCAGCTTAAATTCTAGAATTAGCAATGAGCAGTTCTTC. Together with reference TRBV7-3 and TRBJ2-1, the CDR3 gives the full variable domain: GAGVSQTPSNKVTEKGKYVELRCDPISGHTALYWYRQSLGQGPEFLIYFQGTGAADDSGLPNDRFFAVRPEGSVSTLKIQRTERGDSAVYLCASSLNSRISNEQFFGPGTRLTVL.

The gene calls are TRBV28 and TRBJ1-4; no clear D. Trimming left V 6 bases short and J 4 bases short, with 12 bases between. The CDR3 spans 14 residues. Germline V CDR1 and CDR2: MDHEN, SYDVKM. The CDR3 DNA reads as TGTGCCAGCAGACTAGCGAGGGATAATGAAAAACTGTTTTTT. It translates to CASRLARDNEKLFF.

This clonotype was seen many times. V gene TRBV12-3 or TRBV12-4 combines with J gene TRBJ1-5; 7 bases are shared with TRBD1. Trimming at V came to 6 bases and at J to 0 bases, leaving 5 bases not matched to a gene. The CDR3 sequence is 15 residues long. CDR3 nucleotide sequence: TGTGCCAGCAGCCCGGGACAGTATAGCAATCAGCCCCAGCATTTT. Encoded protein: CASSPGQYSNQPQHF.

The chain joins TRBV7-9 to TRBJ2-5; no definite D call. V dropped 4 bases and J dropped 4 bases, with 10 bases sitting between them. The CDR3 sequence is 13 residues long. Per germline, CDR1 SEHNR and CDR2 FQNEAQ (reference sequence). DNA for the CDR3: TGTGCCAGCAGCTCGCCCGGCATAGAGACCCAGTACTTC. Translating it yields CASSSPGIETQYF.

This clonotype was counted only a few times. V usage is TRBV27 and J usage is TRBJ1-2, with TRBD1 matching 8 bases. The CDR3 totals 14 residues. Germline V gives CDR1 MNHEY, CDR2 SMNVEV (reference sequence). V was clipped by 5 bases and J by 6 bases; unmatched bases: 8. CDR3 nucleotides: TGTGCCAGCAGTCAAACCTTGACAGGGGATGGCTACACCTTC. Translation: CASSQTLTGDGYTF.

The gene calls are TRBV6-6 and TRBJ1-1; 7 bases line up with TRBD1. The CDR3 runs to 18 residues. V was clipped by 6 bases and J by 1 base; unmatched bases: 17. The germline gives CDR1 MNHNY, CDR2 SVGAGI (reference sequence). The CDR3 coding sequence is TGTGCCAGCAGACCCCGAACAGGGGCAAGGACTCCGAACACTGAAGCTTTCTTT. Translated, it gives CASRPRTGARTPNTEAFF.

This clonotype was counted only a few times. The chain combines TRBV11-1 with TRBJ2-1; D assignment may be TRBD1 or TRBD2 (5 bases each). The germline V and J ends were trimmed by 2 bases and 3 bases, with 11 bases remaining between them. This CDR3 contains 15 residues. In germline, CDR1 is SGHAT, CDR2 FQDESV (reference sequence). In DNA, the CDR3 is TGTGCCAGCAGCTTAATGGGGACGGACTACAATGAGCAGTTCTTC. Protein: CASSLMGTDYNEQFF.

The chain uses TRBV7-8 and TRBJ1-2; D uncertain. Trimming left V 1 base short and J 6 bases short, with 15 bases between. CDR3 size: 15 residues. In germline, CDR1 is SGHVS, CDR2 FQNEAQ. CDR3 bases: TGTGCCAGCAGCTTAGGCCCGGACCCGGGAAATGGCTACACCTTC. Translated: CASSLGPDPGNGYTF.

J is TRBJ1-1 and V is TRBV9, with TRBD1 matching over 7 bases. The CDR3 is made up of 13 amino acids. From germline, CDR1 is SGDLS and CDR2 YYNGEE. V was clipped by 7 bases and J by 6 bases; unmatched bases: 9. This CDR3 is CASGRDSSPEAFF. In DNA form, the CDR3 reads TGTGCCAGCGGCCGGGACAGCTCTCCTGAAGCTTTCTTT.

The rearrangement links TRBV27 to TRBJ2-1, with 7 bases aligning to TRBD2. With V trimmed by 5 bases and J by 5 bases, 12 bases remained unmatched. This CDR3 spans 16 amino acids. CDR1 and CDR2 (germline): MNHEY, SMNVEV (reference sequence). The CDR3 is CASSPWTRKVDNEQFF. Here the CDR3 DNA reads TGTGCCAGCAGTCCCTGGACTAGGAAGGTTGACAATGAGCAGTTCTTC.

This chain joins TRBV7-6 and TRBJ1-2, with a possible D match to TRBD1 (5 bases). CDR1 SGHVS and CDR2 FNYEAQ come from the germline V gene. Trimming pared 5 bases from V and 6 bases from J, leaving 19 bases between. The CDR3 runs 15 residues. The DNA of the CDR3 is TGTGCCAGCAGCCATGATGTCGCGGGGACGGATGGCTACACCTTC. Translation gives CASSHDVAGTDGYTF.

The chain links TRBV20-1 to TRBJ1-4; possibly TRBD1 for D (5 bases). Per the germline V gene, CDR1 is DFQATT and CDR2 is SNEGSKA (reference sequence). The V and J ends lost 0 bases and 3 bases respectively, with 14 bases between them. The CDR3 loop spans 16 amino acids. The CDR3 DNA reads TGCAGTGCTAGAGATCCGGGGCGGTGGGCTAATGAAAAACTGTTTTTT. Protein product: CSARDPGRWANEKLFF.